These 13 T cell receptor beta chains were sequenced from one sample in a study of shared T cell receptors in the human thymus (dated by TCRdb to the early 2020s). Library generation was performed with the immunoSEQ multiplex PCR assay. Sourced from immuneACCESS, this table was stored by TCRdb with only in-frame sequences that have V and J called. A share of the clones is absent; for the studies checked, an unresolved V gene accounts for under half, and the remainder has no known explanation. The table for this sample lists 640,000 or so clones; roughly 86% of them were counted only once. The top ten hold 0.0094% of the sample. These data also formed part of another study, on human thymus T cells.

The specimen sequenced was thymocytes. The source is a boy less than two years old with a congenital heart defect. Donor details come from another sample of the same person, matched by shared clones.

The chain couples TRBV14 to TRBJ2-2; 11 nucleotides align to TRBD2. This CDR3 spans 19 amino acids. Trimming at V came to 1 base and at J to 2 bases, leaving 9 bases not matched to a gene. Germline V gene lookup returns CDR1 SGHDN and CDR2 FVKESK. CDR3 amino acids: CASSQGSPGLADNTGELFF. The CDR3 coding sequence is TGTGCCAGCAGCCAAGGTTCTCCGGGACTAGCGGATAACACCGGGGAGCTGTTTTTT.

The count of this clone is one. The chain recombines TRBV9 with TRBJ2-1, with 7 nucleotides matching TRBD1. Germline V gives CDR1 SGDLS, CDR2 YYNGEE. J gave up 6 bases and V 6 bases, and 15 bases lay outside the gene matches. This CDR3 has 16 amino acids. The DNA of the CDR3 is TGTGCCAGCACCTTTTATGACAGGGTAGATCCCAATGAGCAGTTCTTC. This encodes CASTFYDRVDPNEQFF.

This clone turned up a few times. CDR3 bases: TGTGCCAGCAGCCAAGACAGGGATAATGAAAAACTGTTTTTT. Translating it yields CASSQDRDNEKLFF. The rearrangement uses TRBV14 and TRBJ1-4; D possibly corresponds to TRBD1 (5 bases). This CDR3 spans 14 amino acids. In germline, CDR1 is SGHDN, CDR2 FVKESK. V was shortened by 0 bases and J by 4 bases, with 6 bases between the two germline ends.

The V and J genes are TRBV5-5 and TRBJ1-2; TRBD1 agrees at 9 bases. The CDR3 has 14 residues. With 0 bases clipped from V and 8 bases from J, the junction kept 5 bases outside the gene matches. Looked up from germline, CDR1 is SGHKS and CDR2 is YYEKEE (reference sequence). In DNA form, the CDR3 reads TGTGCCAGCAGCTTGGAACCGGGACAGGGAGGCTACACCTTC. As protein: CASSLEPGQGGYTF.

The chain recombines TRBV28 with TRBJ1-5, with D perhaps TRBD1 (6 bases). The V gene's germline CDR1 is MDHEN and CDR2 SYDVKM. V was trimmed by 4 bases and J by 5 bases, leaving 9 bases between them. The CDR3 has 13 residues. The CDR3 bases are TGTGCCAGCAGTTCCTGGACAGATCAGCCCCAGCATTTT. Its protein is CASSSWTDQPQHF. The full variable domain, completed using reference TRBV28 and TRBJ1-5, is DVKVTQSSRYLVKRTGEKVFLECVQDMDHENMFWYRQDPGLGLRLIYFSYDVKMKEKGDIPEGYSVSREKKERFSLILESASTNQTSMYLCASSSWTDQPQHFGDGTRLSIL.

The chain couples TRBV7-9 to TRBJ2-1; D is unresolved. The germline V gene encodes CDR1 SEHNR and CDR2 FQNEAQ (reference sequence). Trimming removed 7 bases at V and 6 bases at J, with 13 bases between. The CDR3 is 13 amino acids. The DNA of the CDR3 is TGTGCCAGCACCCTAGTGGTCGGCAATGAGCAGTTCTTC. This translates into CASTLVVGNEQFF.

The chain employs TRBV14 and TRBJ2-1; 16 bases line up with TRBD2. The V segment lost 2 bases and the J segment 8 bases; nucleotides outside the gene matches: 9. CDR1 SGHDN and CDR2 FVKESK come from the germline V gene. CDR3 length equals 18 residues. For the CDR3, the DNA is TGTGCCAGCAGCCAATTACCGGGACTAGCGGGAGGGATCGATGAGCAGTTCTTC. Translating gives CASSQLPGLAGGIDEQFF.

The V call is TRBV30, the J call TRBJ2-1; a possible D gene is TRBD1 (5 bases). Trimming cost V 7 bases and J 4 bases, with 26 bases left between them. CDR1 and CDR2 (germline): GTSNPN, SVGIG (reference sequence). The CDR3 covers 17 residues. CDR3 DNA: TGTGCCTTGACGCCCACCCATGGGGCACCCCAATACAATGAGCAGTTCTTC. Translated: CALTPTHGAPQYNEQFF.

The chain employs TRBV5-1 and TRBJ2-1, with TRBD2 matching over 13 bases. CDR3 length equals 16 residues. Germline CDR1 and CDR2: SGHRS and YFSETQ. With 5 bases clipped from V and 8 bases from J, the junction kept 10 bases outside the gene matches. CDR3 bases: TGCGCCAGCAGATTTGCCGGACTAGCGGGAGTGGATGAGCAGTTCTTC. This encodes CASRFAGLAGVDEQFF.

Regarding this clone: This specimen includes other DNA sequences encoding the same CDR3. The chain has TRBV5-1 and TRBJ2-2, with 9 bases fitting TRBD1. Germline V gives CDR1 SGHRS, CDR2 YFSETQ. The CDR3 runs to 15 residues. V trimming: 4 bases; J trimming: 1 base; junction bases outside the gene matches: 2. CDR3 bases: TGCGCCAGCAGCCCGGGACAGGGGAACACCGGGGAGCTGTTTTTT. It is translated as CASSPGQGNTGELFF.

The V and J genes are TRBV19 and TRBJ2-1, with D perhaps matching TRBD2 (5 bases). The germline V and J ends were trimmed by 3 bases and 2 bases, with 11 bases remaining between them. Germline CDR1 is LNHDA and CDR2 is SQIVND (reference sequence). This CDR3 comprises 15 residues. The chain's CDR3 is CASSIGLAPYNEQFF. DNA for the CDR3: TGTGCCAGTAGTATCGGCCTAGCACCCTACAATGAGCAGTTCTTC. The whole variable domain, filled in from reference TRBV19 and TRBJ2-1, reads DGGITQSPKYLFRKEGQNVTLSCEQNLNHDAMYWYRQDPGQGLRLIYYSQIVNDFQKGDIAEGYSVSREKKESFPLTVTSAQKNPTAFYLCASSIGLAPYNEQFFGPGTRLTVL.

The chain recombines TRBV27 with TRBJ2-5, with TRBD2 matching over 12 bases. J was trimmed by 3 bases and V by 3 bases; bases with no gene match: 11. The CDR3 spans 18 residues. Germline CDR1 reads MNHEY; CDR2 reads SMNVEV (reference sequence). The CDR3 spells CASSFWSSGRVFKETQYF. In DNA form, the CDR3 reads TGTGCCAGCAGTTTTTGGTCTAGCGGGAGGGTTTTTAAAGAGACCCAGTACTTC.

V usage is TRBV7-8 and J usage is TRBJ1-5; 9 nucleotides agree with TRBD1. Trimming cost V 5 bases and J 7 bases; bases outside gene matches: 9. The CDR3 length is 15 residues. Germline V gene sequence: CDR1 SGHVS, CDR2 FQNEAQ. CDR3 nucleotides: TGTGCCAGCAGCCAAAGGGACAGGGTGTACCAGCCCCAGCATTTT. Translated: CASSQRDRVYQPQHF.